Detailed here is one T cell receptor beta chain. Its specificity is not known. TCRdb passed the 5' RACE reads through MiXCR, listing each CDR3 protein once. The data show 90,000 to 120,000 distinct CDR3 sequences, around 10% seen once. These data come from a study of early T cells in non-severe SARS-CoV-2 infection. Regarding the study as a whole: Matches to VDJdb favored anti-spike CD8 responses and missed private and CD4 specificities.

This CDR3 is built from 13 residues. The V end lost 8 bases, the J end lost 4 bases, and 12 bases lay between the germline ends. Germline V gene data show CDR1 as MNHEY and CDR2 as SVGAGI. J is TRBJ2-1 and V is TRBV6-5; D is perhaps TRBD1 (6 bases). This sequence was found in an adult who was a healthcare worker with PCR-confirmed SARS-CoV-2 infection or an uninfected control (not recorded which). Sequencing was carried out using whole blood. The chain's CDR3 is CASRSGQYNEQFF. In nucleotides, the CDR3 is TGTGCCAGCCGAAGCGGACAGTACAATGAGCAGTTCTTC.